These T cell receptor beta chains were read from a single sample in a study of Ad26.COV2.S vaccination and SARS-CoV-2 variants. TCRdb keeps only in-frame clones here, not all; method: immunoSEQ multiplex PCR. This sample carries 200,000 to 300,000 clones, roughly 89% of them seen once, and the ten largest clones take less than 3.5%. Specimen: peripheral blood, collected in a trial of Ad26.COV2.S vaccine versus placebo. These receptors were taken from a person between 18 and 60 years old who received the Ad26.COV2.S COVID-19 vaccine or a placebo. Both conserved end residues are part of each CDR3. Fields, in order: clone size, D gene, V gene, J gene, CDR3 protein, CDR3 DNA. A D gene is named only where the DNA matches it firmly. Rows give clone size only sometimes, using once, few, many, or a class for an expanded clone.

NA,NA,TRBV7-2,TRBJ2-2,CASSHRAPREWHTGELFF,TGTGCCAGCAGCCATAGGGCCCCTAGGGAGTGGCACACCGGGGAGCTGTTTTTT
NA,TRBD2,TRBV20-1,TRBJ2-2,CSASSRGSGRAGTGELFF,TGCAGTGCTAGTTCCAGGGGTAGCGGGAGGGCAGGCACCGGGGAGCTGTTTTTT
NA,TRBD1,TRBV2,TRBJ1-4,CASSGTGREKLFF,TGTGCCAGCTCCGGGACAGGGCGGGAAAAACTGTTTTTT
NA,NA,TRBV27,TRBJ1-6,CASSLSITVANSPLHF,TGTGCCAGCAGTTTATCGATCACGGTGGCTAATTCACCCCTCCACTTT
NA,NA,TRBV11-1,TRBJ2-3,CASSQSPHRTDTQYF,TGTGCCAGCAGCCAAAGCCCCCATCGCACAGATACGCAGTATTTT
few,NA,TRBV7-2,TRBJ1-4,CASSLDYRKNEKLFF,TGTGCCAGCAGCTTAGATTACAGGAAAAATGAAAAACTGTTTTTT
once,NA,TRBV18,TRBJ2-1,CASSPEGANNEQFF,TGTGCCAGCTCACCGGAGGGGGCCAACAATGAGCAGTTCTTC
many,TRBD2,TRBV7-6,TRBJ2-1,CASSTLAGGHNEQFF,TGTGCCAGCAGTACTCTAGCGGGGGGCCACAATGAGCAGTTCTTC
NA,NA,TRBV19,TRBJ1-4,CASSTLGEIEKLFF,TGTGCCAGTAGTACCCTCGGGGAGATTGAAAAACTGTTTTTT
NA,NA,TRBV4-2,TRBJ1-6,CASSQEEGSGNSPLHF,TGTGCCAGCAGCCAAGAGGAGGGGTCCGGTAATTCACCCCTCCACTTT